This T cell receptor beta chain was obtained from a study of regulatory T cells in long-lasting Graves disease. The study, taken as a whole, reports: Graves' patients with persistent disease showed TCR diversity lower than patients newly diagnosed.

Time point here: newly diagnosed GD, antithyroid drugs for less than 3 months. Construction of the TCR library relied on RNA isolated from PBMCs. The table lists this clonotype with many counts. As yet, its antigen is unknown. In building TCR beta libraries, iRepertoire HTBI primers were used together with Arm-PCR of CDR3 regions. TCRdb ran MiXCR on the multiplex PCR reads and lists one entry per CDR3 protein. The table shows some 460,000 distinct CDR3 sequences, with 15% to 20% occurring only once. The germline gives CDR1 SNHLY, CDR2 FYNNEI. This CDR3 is 12 amino acids long. V dropped 7 bases and J dropped 1 base, with 5 bases sitting between them. This sample also appeared in a second study, on T cells in Graves' hyperthyroidism and ophthalmopathy.

The sequenced sample was peripheral blood mononuclear cells (PBMCs), obtained at new diagnosis, from a patient treated with antithyroid drugs. The genes are TRBV2 and TRBJ1-5, with D uncertain. The sequence was collected from a middle-aged man with Graves disease. The CDR3 loop is CASTESNQPQHF. The CDR3, as DNA: TGTGCCAGCACCGAGAGCAATCAGCCCCAGCATTTT.